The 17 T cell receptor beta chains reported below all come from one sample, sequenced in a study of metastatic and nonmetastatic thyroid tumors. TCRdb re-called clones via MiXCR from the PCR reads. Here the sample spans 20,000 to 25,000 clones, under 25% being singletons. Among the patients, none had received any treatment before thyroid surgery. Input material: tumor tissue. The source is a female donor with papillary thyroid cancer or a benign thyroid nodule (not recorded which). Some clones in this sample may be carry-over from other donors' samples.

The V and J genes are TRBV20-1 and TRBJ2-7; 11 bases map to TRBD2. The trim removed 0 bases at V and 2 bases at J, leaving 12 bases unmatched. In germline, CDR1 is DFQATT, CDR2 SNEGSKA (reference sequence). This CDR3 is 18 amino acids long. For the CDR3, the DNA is TGCAGTGCTAGAGAATTCTCCTCGACTAGCGGGATTGCCTACGAGCAGTACTTC. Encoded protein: CSAREFSSTSGIAYEQYF.

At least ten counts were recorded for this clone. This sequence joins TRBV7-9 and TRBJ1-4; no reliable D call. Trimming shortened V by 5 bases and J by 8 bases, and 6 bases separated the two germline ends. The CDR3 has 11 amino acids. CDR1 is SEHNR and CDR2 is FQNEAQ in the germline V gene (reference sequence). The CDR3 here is CASSPEEKLFF. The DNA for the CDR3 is TGTGCCAGCAGCCCGGAAGAAAAACTGTTTTTT.

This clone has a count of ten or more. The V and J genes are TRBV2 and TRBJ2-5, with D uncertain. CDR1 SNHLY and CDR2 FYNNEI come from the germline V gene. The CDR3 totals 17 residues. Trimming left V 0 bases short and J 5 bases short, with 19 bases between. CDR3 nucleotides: TGTGCCAGCAGTGAAGCGCTCCTCTTAGACCCCTCCGAGACCCAGTACTTC. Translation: CASSEALLLDPSETQYF.

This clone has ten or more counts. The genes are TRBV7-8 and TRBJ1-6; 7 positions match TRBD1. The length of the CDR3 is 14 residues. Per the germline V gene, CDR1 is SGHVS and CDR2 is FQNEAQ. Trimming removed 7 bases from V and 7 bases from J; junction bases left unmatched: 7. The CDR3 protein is CASIQGGSNSPLHF. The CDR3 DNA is TGTGCCAGCATCCAGGGGGGTTCGAATTCACCCCTCCACTTT. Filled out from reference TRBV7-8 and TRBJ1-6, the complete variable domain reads GAGVSQSPRYKVAKRGQDVALRCDPISGHVSLFWYQQALGQGPEFLTYFQNEAQLDKSGLPSDRFFAERPEGSVSTLKIQRTQQEDSAVYLCASIQGGSNSPLHFGNGTRLTVT.

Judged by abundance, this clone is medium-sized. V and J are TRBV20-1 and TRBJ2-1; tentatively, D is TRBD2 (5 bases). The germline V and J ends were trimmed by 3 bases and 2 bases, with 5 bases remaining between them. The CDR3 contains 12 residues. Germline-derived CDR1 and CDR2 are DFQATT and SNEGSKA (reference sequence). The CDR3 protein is CSASGAYNEQFF. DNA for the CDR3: TGCAGTGCTAGCGGGGCCTACAATGAGCAGTTCTTC.

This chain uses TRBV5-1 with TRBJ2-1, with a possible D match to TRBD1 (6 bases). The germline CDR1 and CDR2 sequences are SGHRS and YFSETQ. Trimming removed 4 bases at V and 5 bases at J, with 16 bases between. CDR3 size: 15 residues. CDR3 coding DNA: TGCGCCAGCAGCCCCGAGGGGGACCCCGACAATGAGCAGTTCTTC. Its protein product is CASSPEGDPDNEQFF.

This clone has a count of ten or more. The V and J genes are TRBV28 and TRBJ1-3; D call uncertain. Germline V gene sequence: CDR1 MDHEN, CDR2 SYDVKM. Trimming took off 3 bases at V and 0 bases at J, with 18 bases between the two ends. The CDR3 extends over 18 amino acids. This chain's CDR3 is CASSLGGLTAISGNTIYF. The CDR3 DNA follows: TGTGCCAGCAGTTTGGGCGGGCTGACGGCGATCTCTGGAAACACCATATATTTT.

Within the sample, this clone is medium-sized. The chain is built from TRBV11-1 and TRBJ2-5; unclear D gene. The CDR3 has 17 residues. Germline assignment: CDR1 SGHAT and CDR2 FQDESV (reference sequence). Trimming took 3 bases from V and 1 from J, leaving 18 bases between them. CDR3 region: CASSLSLGRSPQETQYF. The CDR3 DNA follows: TGTGCCAGCAGCTTGTCACTGGGTCGTTCCCCCCAAGAGACCCAGTACTTC.

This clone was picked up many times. The CDR3 region has the DNA TGTGCCTGGAGTAAACCCCACTCTGGAAACACCATATATTTT. As protein: CAWSKPHSGNTIYF. The chain employs TRBV30 and TRBJ1-3; D unclear. The germline V gene has CDR1 GTSNPN and CDR2 SVGIG (reference sequence). CDR3 length: 14 amino acids. Trimming removed 2 bases at V and 0 bases at J, with 8 bases between. The complete variable domain, with remaining parts taken from reference TRBV30 and TRBJ1-3, reads SQTIHQWPATLVQPVGSPLSLECTVEGTSNPNLYWYRQAAGRGLQLLFYSVGIGQISSEVPQNLSASRPQDRQFILSSKKLLLSDSGFYLCAWSKPHSGNTIYFGEGSWLTVV.

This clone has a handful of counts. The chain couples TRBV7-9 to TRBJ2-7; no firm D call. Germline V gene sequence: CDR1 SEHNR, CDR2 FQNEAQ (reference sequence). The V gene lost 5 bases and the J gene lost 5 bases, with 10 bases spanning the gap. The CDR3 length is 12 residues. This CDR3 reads CASSLSPHEQYF. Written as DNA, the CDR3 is TGTGCCAGCAGCCTTAGTCCCCACGAGCAGTACTTC.

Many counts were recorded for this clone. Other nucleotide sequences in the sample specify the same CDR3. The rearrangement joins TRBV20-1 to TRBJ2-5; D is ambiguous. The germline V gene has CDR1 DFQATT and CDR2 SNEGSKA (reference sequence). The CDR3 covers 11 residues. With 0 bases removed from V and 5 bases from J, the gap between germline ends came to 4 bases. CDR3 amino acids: CSAREGETQYF. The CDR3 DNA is TGCAGTGCTAGAGAGGGGGAGACCCAGTACTTC.

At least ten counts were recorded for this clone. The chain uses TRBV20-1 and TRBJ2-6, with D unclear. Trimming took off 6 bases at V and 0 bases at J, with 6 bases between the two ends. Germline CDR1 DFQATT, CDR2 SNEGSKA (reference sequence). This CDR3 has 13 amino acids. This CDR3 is CSAPSSGANVLTF. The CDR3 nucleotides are TGCAGTGCGCCGAGCTCTGGGGCCAACGTCCTGACTTTC.

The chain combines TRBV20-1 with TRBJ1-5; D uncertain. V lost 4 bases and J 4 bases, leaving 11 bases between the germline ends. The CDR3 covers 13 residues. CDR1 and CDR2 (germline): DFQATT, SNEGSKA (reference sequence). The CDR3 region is CSAIPGPNQPQHF. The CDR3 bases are TGCAGTGCTATTCCTGGACCAAATCAGCCCCAGCATTTT.

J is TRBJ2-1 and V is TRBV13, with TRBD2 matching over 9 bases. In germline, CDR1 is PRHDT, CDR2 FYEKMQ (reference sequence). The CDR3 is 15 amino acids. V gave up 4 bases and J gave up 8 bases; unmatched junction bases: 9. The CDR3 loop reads CASSYSGRGPHEQFF. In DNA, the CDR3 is TGTGCCAGCAGCTATAGCGGGAGAGGCCCGCATGAGCAGTTCTTC.

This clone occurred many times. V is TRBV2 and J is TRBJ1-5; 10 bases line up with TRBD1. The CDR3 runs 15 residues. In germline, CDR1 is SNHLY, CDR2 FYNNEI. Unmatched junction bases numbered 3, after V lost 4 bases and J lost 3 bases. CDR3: CASSGQGAYNQPQHF. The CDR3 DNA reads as TGTGCCAGCAGTGGACAGGGGGCTTACAATCAGCCCCAGCATTTT.

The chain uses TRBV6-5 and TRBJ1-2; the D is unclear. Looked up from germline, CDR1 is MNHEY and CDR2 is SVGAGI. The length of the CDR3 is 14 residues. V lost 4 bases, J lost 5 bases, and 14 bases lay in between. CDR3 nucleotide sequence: TGTGCCAGCAGTTCCCCCTTGGTTGGGTATGGCTACACCTTC. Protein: CASSSPLVGYGYTF.

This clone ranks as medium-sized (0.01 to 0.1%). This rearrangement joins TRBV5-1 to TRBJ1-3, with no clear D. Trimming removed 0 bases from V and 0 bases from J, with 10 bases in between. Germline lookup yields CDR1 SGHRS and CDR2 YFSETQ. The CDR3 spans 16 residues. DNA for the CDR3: TGCGCCAGCAGCTTGGTTCTGGGTGGCTCTGGAAACACCATATATTTT. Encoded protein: CASSLVLGGSGNTIYF.